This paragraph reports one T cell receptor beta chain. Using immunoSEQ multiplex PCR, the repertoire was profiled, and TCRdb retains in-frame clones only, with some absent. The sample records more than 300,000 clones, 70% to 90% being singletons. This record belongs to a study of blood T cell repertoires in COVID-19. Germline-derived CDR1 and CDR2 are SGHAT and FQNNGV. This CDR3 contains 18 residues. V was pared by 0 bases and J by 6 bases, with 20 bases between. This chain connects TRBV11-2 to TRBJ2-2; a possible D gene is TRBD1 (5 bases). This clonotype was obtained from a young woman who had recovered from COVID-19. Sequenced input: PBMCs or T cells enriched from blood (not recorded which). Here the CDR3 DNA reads TGTGCCAGCAGCTTAGATTATTTACGACAGACCAAGCCCGGGGAGCTGTTTTTT. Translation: CASSLDYLRQTKPGELFF.